These 10 T cell receptor beta chains came from one sample sequenced in a study of CD8+CD57+ T cells in acquired aplastic anemia. TCR beta VDJ and CDR3 profiling used genomic DNA as template. TCRdb processed the reads anew with MiXCR; each CDR3 protein has one entry. This table holds roughly 160,000 distinct CDR3 sequences, under 75% found once. The source material was sorted CD4+, CD8+, or CD8+CD57+ T cells (not recorded which) from PBMCs. Receptors originate from a human donor in good health.

The chain is built from TRBV2 and TRBJ1-5; D uncertain. The germline V and J ends were trimmed by 5 bases and 6 bases, with 14 bases remaining between them. Germline V CDR1 and CDR2: SNHLY, FYNNEI. The CDR3 consists of 14 residues. This CDR3 is CASSLNLLTQPQHF. The DNA of the CDR3 is TGTGCCAGCAGTCTAAATCTGCTTACTCAGCCCCAGCATTTT.

The rearrangement joins TRBV20-1 to TRBJ2-2; D tentatively fits TRBD1 or TRBD2 (5 bases each). Germline V lookup: CDR1 DFQATT, CDR2 SNEGSKA (reference sequence). Trimming removed 2 bases at V and 5 bases at J, with 12 bases between. This CDR3 has 14 amino acids. This chain's CDR3 is CSARSGRLTGELFF. CDR3 coding DNA: TGCAGTGCTAGATCGGGGCGGTTGACCGGGGAGCTGTTTTTT.

Ten or more counts support this clonotype. V usage is TRBV6-5 and J usage is TRBJ2-7; 7 bases map to TRBD1. Germline V CDR1 and CDR2: MNHEY, SVGAGI. Germline trimming cut 5 bases from V and 2 bases from J; bases unmatched to any gene: 3. CDR3 length: 13 residues. The CDR3 DNA sequence: TGTGCCAGCAGTGCCGGGACAGCCTACGAGCAGTACTTC. This gives the protein CASSAGTAYEQYF.

V is TRBV3-1 and J is TRBJ1-1, with a weak D call TRBD1 (6 bases). The CDR3 spans 13 residues. Germline values: CDR1 LGHDT, CDR2 YNNKEL (reference sequence). CDR3 protein: CVGSQRDRIEAFF. CDR3 bases: TGTGTCGGCAGCCAACGAGACAGGATTGAAGCTTTCTTT. The variable domain in full, with the rest retrieved from reference TRBV3-1 and TRBJ1-1, is DTAVSQTPKYLVTQMGNDKSIKCEQNLGHDTMYWYKQDSKKFLKIMFSYNNKELIINETVPNRFSPKSPDKAHLNLHINSLELGDSAVYFCVGSQRDRIEAFFGQGTRLTVV.

The rearrangement uses TRBV15 and TRBJ1-5; D call uncertain. Trimming removed 5 bases from V and 3 bases from J, with 20 bases in between. The CDR3 is made up of 17 amino acids. Germline V gene data show CDR1 as LNHNV and CDR2 as YYDKDF (reference sequence). CDR3 DNA: TGTGCCACCAGCTCCTCAAGGTTGGCAGTTGCCAATCAGCCCCAGCATTTT. Translation gives CATSSSRLAVANQPQHF.

This clonotype appeared many times. CDR3 sequence: CASSVRWELDSNQPQHF. The CDR3 bases are TGTGCCAGCAGCGTAAGGTGGGAGTTAGATAGCAATCAGCCCCAGCATTTT. This chain joins TRBV9 and TRBJ1-5, with D uncertain. CDR3 length equals 17 residues. Trimming shortened V by 1 base and J by 0 bases, and 14 bases separated the two germline ends. Per germline, CDR1 SGDLS and CDR2 YYNGEE.

The chain combines TRBV7-3 with TRBJ2-2; D is ambiguous. Germline CDR1 is SGHTA and CDR2 is FQGTGA. CDR3 length equals 14 residues. Trimming took off 1 base at V and 0 bases at J, with 3 bases between the two ends. The CDR3 loop is CASSLSTNTGELFF. In nucleotides, the CDR3 is TGTGCCAGCAGCTTAAGTACGAACACCGGGGAGCTGTTTTTT.

This clonotype appeared many times. V gene TRBV7-9 combines with J gene TRBJ1-5; unclear D gene. Deletions cut 1 base from V and 5 bases from J, with 6 bases between. Germline V gene data show CDR1 as SEHNR and CDR2 as FQNEAQ (reference sequence). There are 13 residues in the CDR3. The CDR3 DNA reads as TGTGCCAGCAGCTTAGGGGCCCATCAGCCCCAGCATTTT. Translating it yields CASSLGAHQPQHF.

The rearrangement uses TRBV7-9 and TRBJ2-7; TRBD1 matches 8 bases. Germline loops: CDR1 SEHNR, CDR2 FQNEAQ (reference sequence). The CDR3 runs to 14 residues. V shed 11 bases, J shed 7 bases, and the junction held 16 bases outside the gene matches. The CDR3 bases are TGTGCCCACAGGGGGGTTACCGGGGAGCGGGAGCAGTACTTC. Its translation is CAHRGVTGEREQYF.

This clonotype was picked up many times. V gene TRBV5-1 combines with J gene TRBJ2-3, with 9 bases identical to TRBD2. V lost 0 bases, J lost 2 bases, and 4 bases stayed unmatched. The V gene's germline CDR1 is SGHRS and CDR2 YFSETQ. This CDR3 region has 16 residues. The CDR3 nucleotides are TGCGCCAGCAGCTTGGCGACTAGCGGATTCACAGATACGCAGTATTTT. Translated, it gives CASSLATSGFTDTQYF.